This paragraph covers one T cell receptor (beta chain) sequence. Its binding antigen is unknown. The record has no base qualities; no much larger clone is one base away. The data stem from a study of regulatory T cells in long-lasting Graves disease (dated by TCRdb to the early 2020s). The study in broad terms: Newly diagnosed Graves' disease patients had taken antithyroid drugs for less than 3 months. Persistent Graves' disease patients were compared with newly diagnosed Graves' disease patients by peripheral blood TCR sequencing and RNA sequencing. The study was conducted in China and was registered as a clinical trial. A total of roughly 35 samples underwent TCR sequencing: some 13 from persistent and roughly 20 from newly diagnosed Graves' disease patients.

The study at large found these results: Sequencing and analysis were limited to the TCR beta chain. Peripheral blood alone was examined, since thyroid tissue, which constituted the primary lesion, could not be accessed. The authors acknowledged the small sample size as a limitation that may reduce accuracy. Lower TCR Shannon entropy and fewer highly expanded clones were observed in persistent Graves' disease patients than in newly diagnosed patients, which suggested clonal expansion. Persistent patients shared more public clonotypes among themselves (approximately 2,500) than newly diagnosed patients did (approximately 970).

Library prep was done by multiplex PCR. For sequencing, an Illumina HiSeq 4000 was employed. To build TCR beta libraries, CDR3 regions were amplified by Arm-PCR using iRepertoire HTBI primers. PCR products were gel purified before sequencing. In the paper's pipeline: Across samples, around 62 TRBV and 12 to 15 TRBJ segments were identified and used for gene usage analysis of CDR3 amino acid clonotypes. Filtered high-quality paired reads were merged into contigs using COPE and FqMerger. BLAST was used to align contigs to IMGT TRBV, TRBD and TRBJ reference genes, with CDR3 defined following IMGT. Any clonotype with a frequency above 0.1% was counted as a highly expanded clone. Repertoire diversity was measured by Shannon entropy, and V-J evenness by the Gini coefficient. Clonotypes shared by more than one individual were considered public. TCRdb trimmed public reads at Q25 via fastp, called clones via MiXCR and kept in-frame beta chains. Rows matching on CDR3 protein sequence are summarized as one entry with the most common DNA and genes. It is TCRdb's table, rather than the study itself, that gives the V and J calls and clone size. The sample table shows hundreds of thousands of distinct CDR3 sequences, and about 15% are seen once. Clones ranked in the top ten supply approximately 7.8% of the sample.

This specimen's time point label, interpreted: newly diagnosed GD, antithyroid drugs for less than 3 months. For both TCR sequencing and RNA sequencing, RNA was extracted from PBMCs using TRIzol. The diagnosis of Graves' disease followed American Thyroid Association guidelines. The patients came from an endocrinology department in Xi'an, China. From each patient, 8 to 10 milliliters of peripheral blood was collected into an EDTA anticoagulant tube. PBMCs were isolated by Ficoll Paque Plus density gradient separation without further T cell sorting. RNA quality was checked with an Agilent 2100 Bioanalyzer and agarose gel, and concentration with a NanoDrop 2000. This sample was shared with a second study, whose subject was T cells in Graves' hyperthyroidism and ophthalmopathy. The second source states: A patient counted as having stable Graves' hyperthyroidism if no progression to ophthalmopathy occurred over 18 months of follow-up. Hyperthyroidism patients were newly diagnosed, had a disease duration of under 2 months, and were aged 18 to 65 years. The study excluded patients with uncontrolled infections, other autoimmune diseases, pregnancy or lactation. Diagnoses relied on clinical symptoms, serum thyroxine and TRAb, thyroid ultrasound and orbital computed tomography. A first-round RT-PCR of the TCR CDR3 used the HTBI primer set with the Qiagen OneStep RT-PCR kit. Most expanded thyroid clonotypes (frequency above 0.001) were also detected in blood, a finding suggesting that blood repertoires may reflect thyroid immune responses. A model built on a 13 V-J signature distinguished ophthalmopathy from stable hyperthyroidism, reaching around 88% sensitivity and around 81% specificity in cross-validation and 80%/75% in testing. In validation, the model predicted progression to ophthalmopathy with roughly 70% sensitivity and 72% to 75% specificity, a median of about 6.7 months before onset. TCR V-J signatures able to tell the groups apart were searched for in a discovery cohort of approximately 95 patients, of whom more than 40 had Graves' ophthalmopathy and roughly 59 had stable Graves' hyperthyroidism. Prospective prediction of ophthalmopathy was tested in an independent validation cohort of approximately 19 hyperthyroidism patients and some 17 patients who later progressed to ophthalmopathy. The approximately 100 discovery patients were randomly divided into training and test sets at a 7:3 ratio. The study also compared thyroid tissue and blood T-cell repertoires from over 5 Graves' hyperthyroidism patients. Once sampling was done, hyperthyroidism patients were given methimazole at a starting dose of 30 mg daily, whereas ophthalmopathy patients were given high-dose intravenous methylprednisolone. The libraries were constructed in a second round of multiplex PCR and then size-selected and purified. The libraries were sequenced on an Illumina HiSeq2000 using paired-end 100 bp reads. SOAPnuke was used to process the raw data, throwing out any read that contained adapters or uncalled bases, had a mean Phred below 15, or lacked an exact constant-primer or identifier match. High-quality paired reads were merged using COPE v1.2.5, and each unique nucleotide sequence was defined as a clonotype. MiTCR v1.1 was used to align clonotypes to the IMGT TRBV, TRBD and TRBJ reference segments. The analysis was restricted to V-J combinations with a frequency above 0.0001, which together covered roughly 99% of the repertoires. The TCS score was defined as F50 (clonal expansion) divided by E x V (chaos), with BLOSUM62-based TCRdist calculated between CDR3 peptides within each V-J. Welch's t-statistics and random forest reduced 514 V-J features to roughly 13, which were used in a naive Bayes classifier (R e1071). No statistical method was used to set the sample size in advance, and investigators knew the group allocation. The paper describes TCR Vbeta CDR3 sequencing of 135 peripheral blood samples, made up of 43 ophthalmopathy patients, 70 to 75 hyperthyroidism patients and some 17 progressor patients.

The sample consisted of peripheral blood mononuclear cells (PBMCs), taken at new diagnosis, from a patient treated with antithyroid drugs. The receptor comes from a middle-aged woman with Graves disease. Donor details come from another sample of the same person, matched by shared clones.

The DNA is TGTGCCAGCAACGGCCTGAGCGGGGAGCTGTTTTTT. It specifies CASNGLSGELFF. Recombination connected TRBV11-3 to TRBJ2-2; the D gene lacks a confident call. The germline V gene specifies SGHNT as CDR1 and YENEEA as CDR2. The CDR3 goes from the cysteine to the phenylalanine over 12 residues. The kept DNA is CDR3 alone, 36 bases in frame from the first base. The germline ends are 10 bases apart after V is trimmed by 7 bases and J by 7 bases.